The present T cell receptor (beta chain) was sequenced within a study of T cells expressing NK-cell markers. Reanalyzing the 5' RACE reads, TCRdb keeps one entry per CDR3 protein, without DNA. The sample includes around 380,000 distinct CDR3 sequences. This CDR3 contains 12 residues. The germline CDR1 and CDR2 sequences are SNHLY and FYNNEI. The sequence came from a woman aged 45-65 years in good health. The V gene is TRBV2, the J gene TRBJ1-4. The sequenced sample was blood T cells: a sorted CD56 or NKG2C T cell subset, CD4+ or CD8+ T cells, or bulk PBMC T cells (not recorded which). This CDR3 reads CASSGALGKLFF.